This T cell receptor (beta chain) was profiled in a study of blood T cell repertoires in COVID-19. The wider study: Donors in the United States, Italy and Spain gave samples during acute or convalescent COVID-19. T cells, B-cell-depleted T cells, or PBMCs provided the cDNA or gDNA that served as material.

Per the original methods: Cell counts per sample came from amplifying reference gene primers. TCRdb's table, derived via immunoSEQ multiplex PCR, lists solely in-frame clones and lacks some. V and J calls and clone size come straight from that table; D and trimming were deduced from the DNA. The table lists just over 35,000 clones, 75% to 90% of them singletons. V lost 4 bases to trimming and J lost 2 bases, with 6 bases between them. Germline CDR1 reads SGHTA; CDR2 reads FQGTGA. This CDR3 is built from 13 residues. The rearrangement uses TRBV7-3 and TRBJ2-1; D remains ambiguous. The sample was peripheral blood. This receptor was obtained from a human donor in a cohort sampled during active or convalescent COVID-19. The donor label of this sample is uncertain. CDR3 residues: CASSSTAYNEQFF. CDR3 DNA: TGTGCCAGCAGCTCGACTGCCTACAATGAGCAGTTCTTC. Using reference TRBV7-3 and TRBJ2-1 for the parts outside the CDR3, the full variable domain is GAGVSQTPSNKVTEKGKYVELRCDPISGHTALYWYRQSLGQGPEFLIYFQGTGAADDSGLPNDRFFAVRPEGSVSTLKIQRTERGDSAVYLCASSSTAYNEQFFGPGTRLTVL.